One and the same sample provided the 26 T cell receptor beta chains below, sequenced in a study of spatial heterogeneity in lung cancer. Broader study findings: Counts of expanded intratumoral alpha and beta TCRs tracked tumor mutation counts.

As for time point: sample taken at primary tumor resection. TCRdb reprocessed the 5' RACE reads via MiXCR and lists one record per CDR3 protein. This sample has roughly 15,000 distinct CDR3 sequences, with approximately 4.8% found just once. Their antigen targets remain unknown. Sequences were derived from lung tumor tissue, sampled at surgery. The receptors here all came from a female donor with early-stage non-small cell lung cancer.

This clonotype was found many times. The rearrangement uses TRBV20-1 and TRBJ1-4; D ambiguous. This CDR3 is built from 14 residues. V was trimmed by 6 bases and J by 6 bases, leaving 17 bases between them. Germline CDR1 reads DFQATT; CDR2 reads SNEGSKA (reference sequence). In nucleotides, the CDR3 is TGCAGTGCCAAAGAATGGACTTCCTATGAAAAACTGTTTTTT. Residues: CSAKEWTSYEKLFF.

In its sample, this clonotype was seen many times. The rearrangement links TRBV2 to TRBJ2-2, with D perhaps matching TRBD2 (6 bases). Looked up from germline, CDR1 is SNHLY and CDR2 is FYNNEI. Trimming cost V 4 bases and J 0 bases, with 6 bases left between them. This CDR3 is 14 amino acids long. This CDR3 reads CASSGDSNTGELFF. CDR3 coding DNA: TGTGCCAGCAGTGGGGACTCGAACACCGGGGAGCTGTTTTTT.

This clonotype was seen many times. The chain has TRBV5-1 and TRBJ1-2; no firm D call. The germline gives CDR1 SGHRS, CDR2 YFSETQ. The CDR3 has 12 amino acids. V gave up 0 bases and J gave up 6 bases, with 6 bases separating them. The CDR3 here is CASSLAADGYTF. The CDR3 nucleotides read TGCGCCAGCAGCTTGGCCGCCGATGGCTACACCTTC. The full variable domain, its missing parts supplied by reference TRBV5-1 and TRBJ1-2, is KAGVTQTPRYLIKTRGQQVTLSCSPISGHRSVSWYQQTPGQGLQFLFEYFSETQRNKGNFPGRFSGRQFSNSRSEMNVSTLELGDSALYLCASSLAADGYTFGSGTRLTVV.

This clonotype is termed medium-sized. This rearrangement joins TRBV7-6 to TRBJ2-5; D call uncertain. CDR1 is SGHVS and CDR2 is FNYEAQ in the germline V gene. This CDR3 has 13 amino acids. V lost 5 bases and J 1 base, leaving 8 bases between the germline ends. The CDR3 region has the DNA TGTGCCAGCAGCAGAGGTCGCCAAGAGACCCAGTACTTC. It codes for CASSRGRQETQYF.

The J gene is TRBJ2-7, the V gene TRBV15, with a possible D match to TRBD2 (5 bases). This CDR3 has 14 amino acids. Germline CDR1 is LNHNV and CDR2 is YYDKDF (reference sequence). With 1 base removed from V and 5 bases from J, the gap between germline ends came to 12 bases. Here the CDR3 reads CATSRVRAGDEQYF. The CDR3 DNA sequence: TGTGCCACCAGCAGAGTCCGGGCGGGTGACGAGCAGTACTTC.

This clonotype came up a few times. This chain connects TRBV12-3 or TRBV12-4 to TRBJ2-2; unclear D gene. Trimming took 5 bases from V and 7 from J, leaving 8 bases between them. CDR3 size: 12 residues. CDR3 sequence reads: CASSLSVGELFF. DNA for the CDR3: TGTGCCAGCAGTCTGAGTGTCGGGGAGCTGTTTTTT.

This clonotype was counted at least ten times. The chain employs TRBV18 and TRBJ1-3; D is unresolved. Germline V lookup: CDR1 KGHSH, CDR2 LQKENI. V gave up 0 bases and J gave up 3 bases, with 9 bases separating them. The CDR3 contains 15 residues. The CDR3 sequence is CASSPPWAFGNTIYF. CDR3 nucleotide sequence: TGTGCCAGCTCACCACCGTGGGCATTTGGAAACACCATATATTTT.

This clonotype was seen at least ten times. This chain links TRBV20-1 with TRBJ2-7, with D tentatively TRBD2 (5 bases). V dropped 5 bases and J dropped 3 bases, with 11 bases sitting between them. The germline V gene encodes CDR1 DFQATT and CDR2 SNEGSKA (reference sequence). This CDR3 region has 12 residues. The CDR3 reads CSAHDGLYEQYF. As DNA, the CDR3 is TGCAGTGCTCACGACGGACTCTACGAGCAGTACTTC.

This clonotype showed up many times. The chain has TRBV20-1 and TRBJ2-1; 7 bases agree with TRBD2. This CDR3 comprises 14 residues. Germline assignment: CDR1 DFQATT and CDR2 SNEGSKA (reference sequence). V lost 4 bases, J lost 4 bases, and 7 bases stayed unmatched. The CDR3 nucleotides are TGCAGTGCTAACCGGGACTACCCTTACAATGAGCAGTTCTTC. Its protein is CSANRDYPYNEQFF.

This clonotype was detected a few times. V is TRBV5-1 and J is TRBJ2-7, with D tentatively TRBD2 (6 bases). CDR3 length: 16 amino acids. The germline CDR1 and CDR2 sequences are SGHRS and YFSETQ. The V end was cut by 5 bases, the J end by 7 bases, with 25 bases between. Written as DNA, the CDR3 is TGCGCCAGCAGTTTCGGCTCGGGAGTCCGGCCGGGGGAGCAGTACTTC. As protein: CASSFGSGVRPGEQYF.

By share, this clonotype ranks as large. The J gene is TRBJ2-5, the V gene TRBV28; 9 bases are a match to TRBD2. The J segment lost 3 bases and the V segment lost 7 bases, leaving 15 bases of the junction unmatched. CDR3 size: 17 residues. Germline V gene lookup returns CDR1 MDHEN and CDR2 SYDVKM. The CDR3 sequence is CASNTRASGAIKETQYF. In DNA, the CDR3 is TGTGCCAGCAACACTAGGGCTAGCGGGGCAATTAAAGAGACCCAGTACTTC.

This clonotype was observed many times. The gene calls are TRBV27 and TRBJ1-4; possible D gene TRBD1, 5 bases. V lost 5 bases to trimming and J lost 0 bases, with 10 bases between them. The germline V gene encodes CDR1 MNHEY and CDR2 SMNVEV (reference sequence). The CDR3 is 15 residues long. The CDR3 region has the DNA TGTGCCAGCAGTCGGGACCGATCAACTAATGAAAAACTGTTTTTT. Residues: CASSRDRSTNEKLFF.

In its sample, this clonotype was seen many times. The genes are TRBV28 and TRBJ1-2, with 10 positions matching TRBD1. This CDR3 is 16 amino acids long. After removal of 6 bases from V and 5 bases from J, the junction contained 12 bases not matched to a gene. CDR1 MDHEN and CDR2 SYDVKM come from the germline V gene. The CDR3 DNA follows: TGTGCCAGCAGCCCCGTTTGGGACAGGGGAAAATATGGCTACACCTTC. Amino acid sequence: CASSPVWDRGKYGYTF.

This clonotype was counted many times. The CDR3 loop is CASSLGENTEAFF. The CDR3 bases are TGCGCCAGCAGCTTGGGAGAGAACACTGAAGCTTTCTTT. The genes are TRBV5-1 and TRBJ1-1; D is unclear. This CDR3 comprises 13 residues. Germline values: CDR1 SGHRS, CDR2 YFSETQ. V was cut by 0 bases and J by 1 base, with 4 bases left in between.

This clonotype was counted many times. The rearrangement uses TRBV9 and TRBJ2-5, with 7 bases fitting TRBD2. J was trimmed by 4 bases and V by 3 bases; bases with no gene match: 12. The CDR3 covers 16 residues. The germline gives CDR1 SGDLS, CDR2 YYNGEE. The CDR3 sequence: CASSAGTIALSETQYF. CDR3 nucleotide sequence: TGTGCCAGCAGCGCGGGGACTATCGCCCTCTCAGAGACCCAGTACTTC.

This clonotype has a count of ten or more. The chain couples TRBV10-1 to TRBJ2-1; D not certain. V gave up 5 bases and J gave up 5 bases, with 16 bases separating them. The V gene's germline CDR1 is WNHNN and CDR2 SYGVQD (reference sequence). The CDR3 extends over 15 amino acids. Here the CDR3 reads CASSFGGRLDNEQFF. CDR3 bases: TGCGCCAGCAGTTTCGGTGGACGGCTCGACAATGAGCAGTTCTTC.

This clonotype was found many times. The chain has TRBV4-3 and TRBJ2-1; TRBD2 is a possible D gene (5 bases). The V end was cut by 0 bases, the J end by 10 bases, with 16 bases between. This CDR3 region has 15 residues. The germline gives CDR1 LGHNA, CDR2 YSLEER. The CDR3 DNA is TGCGCCAGCAGCCAAGAGCCCTACAGTGAGGGAGAGCAGTTCTTC. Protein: CASSQEPYSEGEQFF.

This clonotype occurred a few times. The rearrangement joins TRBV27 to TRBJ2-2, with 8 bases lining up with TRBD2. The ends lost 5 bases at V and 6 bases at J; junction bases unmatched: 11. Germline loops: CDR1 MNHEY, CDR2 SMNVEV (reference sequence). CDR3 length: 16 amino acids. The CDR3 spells CASSLHPAGGAGELFF. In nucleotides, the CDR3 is TGTGCCAGCAGTCTCCACCCGGCCGGGGGGGCCGGGGAGCTGTTTTTT.

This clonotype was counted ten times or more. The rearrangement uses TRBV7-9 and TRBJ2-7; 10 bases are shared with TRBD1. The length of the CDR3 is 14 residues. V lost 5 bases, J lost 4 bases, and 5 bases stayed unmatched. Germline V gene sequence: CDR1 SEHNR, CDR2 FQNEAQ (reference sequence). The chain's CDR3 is CASSQGQGPYEQYF. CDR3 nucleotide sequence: TGTGCCAGCAGCCAGGGACAGGGGCCGTACGAGCAGTACTTC.

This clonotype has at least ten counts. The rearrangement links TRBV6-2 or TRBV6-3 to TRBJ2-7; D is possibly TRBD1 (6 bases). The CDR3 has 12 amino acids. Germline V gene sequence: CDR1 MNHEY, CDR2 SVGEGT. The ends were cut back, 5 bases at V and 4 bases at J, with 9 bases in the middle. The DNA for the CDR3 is TGTGCCAGCAGTCAAACAGGGTACGAGCAGTACTTC. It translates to CASSQTGYEQYF.

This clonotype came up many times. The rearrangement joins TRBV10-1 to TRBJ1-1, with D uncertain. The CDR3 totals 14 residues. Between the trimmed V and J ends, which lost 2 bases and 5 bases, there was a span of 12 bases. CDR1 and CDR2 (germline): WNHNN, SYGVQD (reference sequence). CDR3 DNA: TGCGCCAGCAGTGAGACGAGAGGGATGACTGAAGCTTTCTTT. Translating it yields CASSETRGMTEAFF.

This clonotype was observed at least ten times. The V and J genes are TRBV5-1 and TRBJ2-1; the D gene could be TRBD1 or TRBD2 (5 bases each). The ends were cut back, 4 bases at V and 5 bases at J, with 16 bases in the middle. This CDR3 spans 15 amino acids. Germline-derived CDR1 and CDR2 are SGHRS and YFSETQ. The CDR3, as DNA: TGCGCCAGCAGCAGGGACCCAGGTGGGGACAATGAGCAGTTCTTC. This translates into CASSRDPGGDNEQFF.

CDR3 amino acids: CASERRDRLTYEQYF. CDR3 sequence (DNA): TGTGCCAGTGAGCGCCGGGACAGGCTGACCTACGAGCAGTACTTC. This chain links TRBV11-2 with TRBJ2-7, with 8 bases identical to TRBD1. Looked up from germline, CDR1 is SGHAT and CDR2 is FQNNGV. The V segment lost 9 bases and the J segment 2 bases; nucleotides outside the gene matches: 12. The CDR3 covers 15 residues.

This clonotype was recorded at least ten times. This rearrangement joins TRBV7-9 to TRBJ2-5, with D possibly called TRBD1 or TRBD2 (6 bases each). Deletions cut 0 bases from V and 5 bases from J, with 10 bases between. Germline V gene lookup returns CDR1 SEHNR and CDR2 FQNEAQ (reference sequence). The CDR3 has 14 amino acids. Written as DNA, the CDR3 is TGTGCCAGCAGCTTAGCAGGAGGGGGTGAGACCCAGTACTTC. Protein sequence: CASSLAGGGETQYF.

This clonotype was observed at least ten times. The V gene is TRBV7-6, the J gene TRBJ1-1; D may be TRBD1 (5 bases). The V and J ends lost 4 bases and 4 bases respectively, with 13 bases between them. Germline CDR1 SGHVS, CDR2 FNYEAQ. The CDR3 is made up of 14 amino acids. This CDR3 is CASSSAGLVTEAFF. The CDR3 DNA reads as TGTGCCAGCAGCTCAGCGGGGCTGGTCACTGAAGCTTTCTTT. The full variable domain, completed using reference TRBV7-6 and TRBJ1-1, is GAGVSQSPRYKVTKRGQDVALRCDPISGHVSLYWYRQALGQGPEFLTYFNYEAQQDKSGLPNDRFSAERPEGSISTLTIQRTEQRDSAMYRCASSSAGLVTEAFFGQGTRLTVV.

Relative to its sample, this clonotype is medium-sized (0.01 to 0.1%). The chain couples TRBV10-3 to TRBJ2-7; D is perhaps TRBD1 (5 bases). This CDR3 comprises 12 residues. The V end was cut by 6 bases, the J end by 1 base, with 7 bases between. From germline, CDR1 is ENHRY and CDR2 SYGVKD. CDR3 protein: CAIRGPSYEQYF. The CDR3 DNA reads TGTGCCATCAGGGGGCCATCCTACGAGCAGTACTTC.